Below are 29 T cell receptor beta chains sequenced from a single sample in a study of long-term antiretroviral therapy in people with HIV. Sequencing used immunoSEQ v3.0 at survey level. TCRdb's table, derived via immunoSEQ multiplex PCR, lists solely in-frame clones and lacks some. The profile covers 13,000 to 15,000 clones, with over 75% appearing a single time and roughly 11% taken by the ten largest. Sequenced here: unsorted PBMCs, sampled 6.2 years after starting antiretroviral therapy. These receptors originate from a man aged 35-49 years with HIV.

The rearrangement uses TRBV2 and TRBJ2-3; 9 positions agree with TRBD2. V lost 4 bases, J lost 5 bases, and 22 bases stayed unmatched. The CDR3 runs 20 residues. Looked up from germline, CDR1 is SNHLY and CDR2 is FYNNEI. The CDR3 region is CASSVLRETFAGGPGDTQYF. The DNA of the CDR3 is TGTGCCAGCAGTGTTCTCCGGGAAACGTTTGCGGGAGGGCCTGGAGATACGCAGTATTTT.

V usage is TRBV4-1 and J usage is TRBJ2-2, with 12 bases matching TRBD2. Unmatched junction bases numbered 4, after V lost 4 bases and J lost 4 bases. This CDR3 region has 16 residues. Germline V gene data show CDR1 as MGHRA and CDR2 as YSYEKL. The CDR3 bases are TGCGCCAGCAGCCGACTAGCGGGAGACCCCACCGGGGAGCTGTTTTTT. Translated, it gives CASSRLAGDPTGELFF.

The rearrangement links TRBV7-2 to TRBJ2-1, with D perhaps matching TRBD1 (5 bases). Germline V CDR1 and CDR2: SGHTA, FQGNSA. The CDR3 runs to 15 residues. V was cut by 0 bases and J by 10 bases, with 16 bases left in between. The CDR3 coding sequence is TGTGCCAGCAGCTTAGCGTGGGGCGGCAGTTTCGAGCAGTTCTTC. Translated: CASSLAWGGSFEQFF.

V is TRBV18 and J is TRBJ2-7; possible D gene TRBD1, 8 bases. With 1 base removed from V and 2 bases from J, the gap between germline ends came to 21 bases. Germline V gives CDR1 KGHSH, CDR2 LQKENI. The CDR3 length is 18 residues. This chain's CDR3 is CASSPLDRGPSGTYEQYF. In DNA, the CDR3 is TGTGCCAGCTCACCACTCGACAGGGGTCCTAGCGGTACCTACGAGCAGTACTTC.

The rearrangement joins TRBV19 to TRBJ2-7; the match to TRBD2 covers 7 bases. V trimming: 3 bases; J trimming: 2 bases; junction bases outside the gene matches: 7. The CDR3 totals 15 residues. Germline V gene sequence: CDR1 LNHDA, CDR2 SQIVND (reference sequence). DNA for the CDR3: TGTGCCAGTAGTATGGGCGGGGGTCTACCCTACGAGCAGTACTTC. Its protein is CASSMGGGLPYEQYF.

This chain joins TRBV4-3 and TRBJ2-7; D ambiguous. The V gene lost 0 bases and the J gene lost 3 bases, with 9 bases spanning the gap. The germline CDR1 and CDR2 sequences are LGHNA and YSLEER. The CDR3 extends over 14 amino acids. The CDR3 bases are TGCGCCAGCAGCCAAGATCTTACCCTCTACGAGCAGTACTTC. This translates into CASSQDLTLYEQYF.

The V call is TRBV11-3, the J call TRBJ1-1; D is ambiguous. V lost 5 bases, J lost 6 bases, and 13 bases lay in between. From germline, CDR1 is SGHNT and CDR2 YENEEA. CDR3 size: 13 residues. The CDR3 loop is CASSLTDRAEAFF. DNA for the CDR3: TGTGCCAGCAGCCTAACAGACCGGGCTGAAGCTTTCTTT.

The rearrangement joins TRBV5-1 to TRBJ2-7, with 12 bases lining up with TRBD2. The CDR3 is 16 amino acids. J was trimmed by 3 bases and V by 4 bases; bases with no gene match: 8. Germline assignment: CDR1 SGHRS and CDR2 YFSETQ. The CDR3 region has the DNA TGCGCCAGCAGCCCGAGACTAGCGGGAGCGTACTACGAGCAGTACTTC. The encoded protein is CASSPRLAGAYYEQYF.

V is TRBV25-1 and J is TRBJ1-1, with unresolved D. Trimming removed 7 bases from V and 1 base from J, with 7 bases in between. Germline V CDR1 and CDR2: MGHDK, SYGVNS. This CDR3 region has 12 residues. The CDR3 bases are TGTGCCAGCAAGGCAGGGAACACTGAAGCTTTCTTT. This gives the protein CASKAGNTEAFF.

This chain uses TRBV5-1 with TRBJ2-1, with TRBD1 matching over 8 bases. The J segment lost 1 base and the V segment lost 0 bases, leaving 6 bases of the junction unmatched. The germline V gene has CDR1 SGHRS and CDR2 YFSETQ. The CDR3 length is 17 residues. This CDR3 reads CASSLAGGGSSYNEQFF. DNA of the CDR3: TGCGCCAGCAGCTTGGCAGGGGGCGGTTCGTCCTACAATGAGCAGTTCTTC.

The rearrangement joins TRBV30 to TRBJ2-2; 11 bases fit TRBD2. Germline V CDR1 and CDR2: GTSNPN, SVGIG (reference sequence). The CDR3 loop spans 15 amino acids. V was clipped by 3 bases and J by 2 bases; unmatched bases: 2. CDR3 sequence reads: CAWSGTSGNTGELFF. CDR3 sequence (DNA): TGTGCCTGGAGCGGGACTAGCGGAAACACCGGGGAGCTGTTTTTT.

The chain recombines TRBV10-3 with TRBJ1-5; D remains unclear. Germline V CDR1 and CDR2: ENHRY, SYGVKD. The CDR3 sequence is 14 residues long. Trimming took 2 bases from V and 0 from J, leaving 5 bases between them. The CDR3 here is CAISEPSSNQPQHF. DNA for the CDR3: TGTGCCATCAGTGAGCCGAGTAGCAATCAGCCCCAGCATTTT.

The genes are TRBV7-2 and TRBJ2-5; D may be TRBD1 (6 bases). V lost 5 bases and J lost 4, with 14 bases in between. This CDR3 region has 14 residues. Germline V gene sequence: CDR1 SGHTA, CDR2 FQGNSA. CDR3 loop: CASSQQGPSETQYF. The CDR3 DNA reads as TGTGCCAGCAGCCAACAGGGACCATCAGAGACCCAGTACTTC.

The gene calls are TRBV27 and TRBJ2-2; a weak D match, TRBD1 (6 bases). V was shortened by 4 bases and J by 1 base, with 7 bases between the two germline ends. The CDR3 runs 14 residues. Germline V lookup: CDR1 MNHEY, CDR2 SMNVEV (reference sequence). CDR3 region: CASSSTGNTGELFF. In DNA form, the CDR3 reads TGTGCCAGCAGTTCGACAGGGAACACCGGGGAGCTGTTTTTT.

The chain has TRBV5-6 and TRBJ2-1, with D possibly being TRBD1 or TRBD2 (5 bases each). The V and J ends lost 1 base and 2 bases respectively, with 13 bases between them. Per the germline V gene, CDR1 is SGHDT and CDR2 is YYEEEE. CDR3 size: 16 residues. DNA for the CDR3: TGTGCCAGCAGCTTGTGGGGGAAGCGAGCCTACAATGAGCAGTTCTTC. This translates into CASSLWGKRAYNEQFF.

The J gene is TRBJ2-1, the V gene TRBV6-4; no clear D. Germline V lookup: CDR1 MRHNA, CDR2 SNTAGT. The CDR3 has 13 amino acids. V was pared by 5 bases and J by 7 bases, with 12 bases between. As DNA, the CDR3 is TGTGCCAGCAGTAGAGAAGAAGGTAATGAGCAGTTCTTC. Amino acids: CASSREEGNEQFF.

The chain carries TRBV5-4 and TRBJ1-5; no clear D gene. The V gene's germline CDR1 is SGHNT and CDR2 YYREEE (reference sequence). The CDR3 runs to 13 residues. Trimming shortened V by 10 bases and J by 3 bases, and 14 bases separated the two germline ends. CDR3 nucleotide sequence: TGTGCCTCGGCTTCGGGCCCCAATCAGCCCCAGCATTTT. It encodes CASASGPNQPQHF.

J is TRBJ2-5 and V is TRBV9, with D maybe TRBD2 (5 bases). This CDR3 spans 16 amino acids. Germline CDR1 SGDLS, CDR2 YYNGEE. V dropped 0 bases and J dropped 1 base, with 13 bases sitting between them. Here the CDR3 DNA reads TGTGCCAGCAGCGTAGGGAGAGGGTCGCTCCAAGAGACCCAGTACTTC. This codes for CASSVGRGSLQETQYF.

As concerns this clone: The limits of the CDR3 on the DNA are not certain, so only TCRdb's listed CDR3 is given. The chain recombines TRBV9 with TRBJ1-2. Germline CDR1 SGDLS, CDR2 YYNGEE. The CDR3 is 14 amino acids long, termini counted. The chain's CDR3 is CASSVGPGDYGYTF.

The gene calls are TRBV10-3 and TRBJ1-2; D remains unclear. V shed 4 bases and J shed 8 bases, with 11 bases lying between them. Per the germline V gene, CDR1 is ENHRY and CDR2 is SYGVKD. This CDR3 comprises 12 residues. CDR3 loop: CAISATDGGYTF. CDR3 coding DNA: TGTGCCATCAGTGCGACTGACGGCGGCTACACCTTC.

The chain couples TRBV30 to TRBJ1-4, with a weak D call TRBD1 (6 bases). CDR1 and CDR2 (germline): GTSNPN, SVGIG (reference sequence). With 5 bases removed from V and 0 bases from J, the gap between germline ends came to 19 bases. The CDR3 covers 17 residues. The CDR3 protein is CAWDSDSTPTTNEKLFF. The CDR3 DNA is TGTGCCTGGGACTCGGACAGCACACCTACAACTAATGAAAAACTGTTTTTT.

This chain uses TRBV20-1 with TRBJ2-5, with no clear D. The end of the DNA fits TRBJ2-7 better, so the J call may be wrong. The CDR3 extends over 11 amino acids. Germline V lookup: CDR1 DFQATT, CDR2 SNEGSKA (reference sequence). The CDR3 here is CSASSSHEQYF. CDR3 nucleotide sequence: TGCAGTGCTAGTTCGTCCCACGAGCAGTACTTC.

The chain combines TRBV2 with TRBJ2-1; the match to TRBD2 covers 8 bases. Germline V gives CDR1 SNHLY, CDR2 FYNNEI. The J segment lost 5 bases and the V segment lost 7 bases, leaving 7 bases of the junction unmatched. The CDR3 loop spans 14 amino acids. CDR3: CASKREGLNNEQFF. The CDR3 DNA sequence: TGTGCCAGCAAACGGGAGGGCCTCAACAATGAGCAGTTCTTC.

The chain joins TRBV5-1 to TRBJ2-3, with unresolved D. V was clipped by 2 bases and J by 0 bases, with 13 bases between them. In germline, CDR1 is SGHRS, CDR2 YFSETQ. CDR3 size: 16 residues. CDR3 region: CASSLPRLSSTDTQYF. The DNA of the CDR3 is TGCGCCAGCAGCTTACCAAGGCTCTCTAGCACAGATACGCAGTATTTT. Drawing the rest from reference TRBV5-1 and TRBJ2-3, the complete variable domain is KAGVTQTPRYLIKTRGQQVTLSCSPISGHRSVSWYQQTPGQGLQFLFEYFSETQRNKGNFPGRFSGRQFSNSRSEMNVSTLELGDSALYLCASSLPRLSSTDTQYFGPGTRLTVL.

The chain is built from TRBV5-6 and TRBJ2-2; D gene unclear. The V gene's germline CDR1 is SGHDT and CDR2 YYEEEE. Trimming cost V 2 bases and J 6 bases, with 8 bases left between them. The CDR3 runs to 13 residues. CDR3 DNA sequence: TGTGCCAGCAGCTTTTGGGGTCCCGGGGAGCTGTTTTTT. It encodes CASSFWGPGELFF.

The chain is built from TRBV7-8 and TRBJ1-5, with 7 bases identical to TRBD1. With 5 bases clipped from V and 0 bases from J, the junction kept 1 base outside the gene matches. The germline CDR1 and CDR2 sequences are SGHVS and FQNEAQ. The CDR3 has 14 amino acids. The CDR3 protein is CASSRDSSNQPQHF. In DNA form, the CDR3 reads TGTGCCAGCAGCAGGGACAGTAGCAATCAGCCCCAGCATTTT.

The rearrangement links TRBV19 to TRBJ1-2; 7 nucleotides align to TRBD1. Germline V gene lookup returns CDR1 LNHDA and CDR2 SQIVND (reference sequence). There are 15 residues in the CDR3. The V segment lost 7 bases and the J segment 6 bases; nucleotides outside the gene matches: 14. CDR3 DNA sequence: TGTGCCAGTAAGAATTTAGGGGGCGCGGGAAATGGCTACACCTTC. It encodes CASKNLGGAGNGYTF.

The CDR3 protein is CASSLKAPVSVYIYSYEQYF. CDR3 nucleotide sequence: TGTGCCAGCAGTTTAAAGGCCCCGGTCTCCGTCTACATTTACTCCTACGAGCAGTACTTC. The chain uses TRBV27 and TRBJ2-7, with no clear D. This CDR3 is 20 amino acids long. Germline CDR1 MNHEY, CDR2 SMNVEV (reference sequence). With 2 bases removed from V and 0 bases from J, the gap between germline ends came to 26 bases.

This chain connects TRBV28 to TRBJ2-7, with 7 bases lining up with TRBD1. The V gene's germline CDR1 is MDHEN and CDR2 SYDVKM. This CDR3 has 12 residues. CDR3 sequence reads: CASNSGGYEQYF. The CDR3 DNA is TGTGCTAGTAATTCAGGGGGCTACGAGCAGTACTTC. The variable domain in full, completed from reference TRBV28 and TRBJ2-7, reads DVKVTQSSRYLVKRTGEKVFLECVQDMDHENMFWYRQDPGLGLRLIYFSYDVKMKEKGDIPEGYSVSREKKERFSLILESASTNQTSMYLCASNSGGYEQYFGPGTRLTVT.